This entry is about one T cell receptor beta chain. The sample is drawn from a study of human T cells and chemical hapten exposure. Study details: Scalp application of diphenylcyclopropenone was performed weekly in patients across the entire approximately 26-week study.

Unmatched junction bases numbered 3, after V lost 1 base and J lost 3 bases. Germline V gene sequence: CDR1 KGHDR, CDR2 SFDVKD. This CDR3 has 15 amino acids. TCRdb analysed the RACE reads with MiXCR anew, one entry per CDR3 protein. The sample records roughly 86,000 distinct CDR3 sequences, approximately 10% being singletons. Time point given: patch test 1, 2 weeks after DPC sensitization. Treatment: therapeutic diphenylcyclopropenone sensitization with weekly scalp DPC. The clonotype comes from a man in his forties with alopecia areata. Some clones in this sample may be carry-over from other donors' samples. The starting material was whole blood, obtained in connection with sensitization to the hapten diphenylcyclopropenone (DPC). The V and J genes are TRBV24-1 and TRBJ2-3; 7 bases agree with TRBD2. The CDR3 DNA reads TGTGCCACCAGTGATTTAGGCGGGAGTACAGATACGCAGTATTTT. It codes for CATSDLGGSTDTQYF.